The present T cell receptor beta chain was sequenced within a study of blood T cell repertoires in COVID-19. In the study overall: Collection of acute and convalescent COVID-19 samples took place in the United States, Italy and Spain. The cDNA or gDNA used as material had been derived from T cells, B-cell-depleted T cells, or PBMCs.

The study drew participants aged about 18 to 90 years from 20 to 30 US areas. The protocol was immunoSEQ multiplex PCR, while the TCRdb copy is restricted to in-frame clones and leaves out a portion. Of roughly 140,000 clones in the sample, 84% were seen once. The source of this sequence is a woman between 18 and 29 years old who had been exposed to COVID-19. Sequences were obtained from PBMCs or T cells enriched from blood (not recorded which).

The CDR3 bases are TGTGCCAGCAGGTCCTGGACAGGGAATGAGCAGTTCTTC. It translates to CASRSWTGNEQFF. This chain uses TRBV12-3 or TRBV12-4 with TRBJ2-1; 8 positions match TRBD1. There are 13 residues in the CDR3. The V and J ends lost 6 bases and 7 bases, in that order; junction bases with no gene match: 5.